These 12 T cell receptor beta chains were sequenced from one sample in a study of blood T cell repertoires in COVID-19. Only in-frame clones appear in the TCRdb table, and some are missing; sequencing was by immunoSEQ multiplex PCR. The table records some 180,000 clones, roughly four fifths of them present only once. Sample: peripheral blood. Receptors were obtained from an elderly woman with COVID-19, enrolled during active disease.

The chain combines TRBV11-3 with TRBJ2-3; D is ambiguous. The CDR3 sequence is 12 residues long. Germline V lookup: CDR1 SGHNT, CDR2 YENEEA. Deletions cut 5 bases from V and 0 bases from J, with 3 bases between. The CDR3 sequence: CASSTSTDTQYF. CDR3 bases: TGTGCCAGCAGCACTAGCACAGATACGCAGTATTTT.

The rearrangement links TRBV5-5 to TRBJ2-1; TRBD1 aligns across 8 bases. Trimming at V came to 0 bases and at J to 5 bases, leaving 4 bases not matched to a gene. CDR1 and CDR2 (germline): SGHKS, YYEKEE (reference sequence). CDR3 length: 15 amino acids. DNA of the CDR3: TGTGCCAGCAGCTTGGCTCCGGGACAGGACAATGAGCAGTTCTTC. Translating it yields CASSLAPGQDNEQFF. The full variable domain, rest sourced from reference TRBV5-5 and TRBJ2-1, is DAGVTQSPTHLIKTRGQQVTLRCSPISGHKSVSWYQQVLGQGPQFIFQYYEKEERGRGNFPDRFSARQFPNYSSELNVNALLLGDSALYLCASSLAPGQDNEQFFGPGTRLTVL.

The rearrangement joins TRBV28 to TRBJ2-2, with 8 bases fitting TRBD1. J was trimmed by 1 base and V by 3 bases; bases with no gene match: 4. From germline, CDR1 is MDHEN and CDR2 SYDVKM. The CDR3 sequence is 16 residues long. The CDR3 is CASSLGGQGNTGELFF. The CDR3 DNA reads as TGTGCCAGCAGTTTGGGTGGACAGGGGAACACCGGGGAGCTGTTTTTT. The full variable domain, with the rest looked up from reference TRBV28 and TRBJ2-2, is DVKVTQSSRYLVKRTGEKVFLECVQDMDHENMFWYRQDPGLGLRLIYFSYDVKMKEKGDIPEGYSVSREKKERFSLILESASTNQTSMYLCASSLGGQGNTGELFFGEGSRLTVL.

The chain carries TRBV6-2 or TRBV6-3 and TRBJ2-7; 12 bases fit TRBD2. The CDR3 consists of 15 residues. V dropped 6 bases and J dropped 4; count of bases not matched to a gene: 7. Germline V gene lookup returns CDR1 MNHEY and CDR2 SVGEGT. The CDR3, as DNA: TGTGCCAGCAGCCGGACTAGCGGGGCGAGGTACGAGCAGTACTTC. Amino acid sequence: CASSRTSGARYEQYF.

In DNA form, the CDR3 reads TGTGCCATTGGTCGGGGAAGTACTAACTATGGCTACACCTTC. Residues: CAIGRGSTNYGYTF. The V call is TRBV10-3, the J call TRBJ1-2; D gene unclear. This CDR3 comprises 14 residues. CDR1 is ENHRY, CDR2 SYGVKD, per germline. The V end was cut by 9 bases, the J end by 0 bases, with 14 bases between.

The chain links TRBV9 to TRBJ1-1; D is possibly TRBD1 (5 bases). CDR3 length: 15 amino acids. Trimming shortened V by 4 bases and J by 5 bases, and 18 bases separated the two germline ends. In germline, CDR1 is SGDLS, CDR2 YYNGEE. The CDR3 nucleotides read TGTGCCAGCAGCACCGGGGGGATGATAGGGACTGAAGCTTTCTTT. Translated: CASSTGGMIGTEAFF.

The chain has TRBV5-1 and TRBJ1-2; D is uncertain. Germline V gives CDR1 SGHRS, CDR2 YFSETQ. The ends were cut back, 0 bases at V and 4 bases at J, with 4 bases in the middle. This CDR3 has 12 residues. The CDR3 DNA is TGCGCCAGCAGCTTGGACACCTATGGCTACACCTTC. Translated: CASSLDTYGYTF.

CDR3: CASSLNSYEQYF. The CDR3 region has the DNA TGCGCCAGCAGCTTGAACTCATACGAGCAGTACTTC. This chain uses TRBV5-1 with TRBJ2-7, with unresolved D. Germline V CDR1 and CDR2: SGHRS, YFSETQ. Trimming took off 1 base at V and 4 bases at J, with 6 bases between the two ends. The CDR3 has 12 residues. Full variable domain (remainder filled in from reference TRBV5-1 and TRBJ2-7): KAGVTQTPRYLIKTRGQQVTLSCSPISGHRSVSWYQQTPGQGLQFLFEYFSETQRNKGNFPGRFSGRQFSNSRSEMNVSTLELGDSALYLCASSLNSYEQYFGPGTRLTVT.

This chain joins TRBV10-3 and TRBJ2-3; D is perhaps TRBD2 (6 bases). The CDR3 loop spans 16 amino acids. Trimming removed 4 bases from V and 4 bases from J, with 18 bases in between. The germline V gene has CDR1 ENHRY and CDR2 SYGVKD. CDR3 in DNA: TGTGCCATCAGTGCCACCGCTACTCCGGGAGCAGATACGCAGTATTTT. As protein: CAISATATPGADTQYF.

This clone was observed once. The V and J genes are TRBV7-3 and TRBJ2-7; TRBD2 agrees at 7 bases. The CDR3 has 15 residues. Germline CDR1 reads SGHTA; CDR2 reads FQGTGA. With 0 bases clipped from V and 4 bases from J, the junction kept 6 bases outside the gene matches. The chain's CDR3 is CASSLTGGSPYEQYF. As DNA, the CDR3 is TGTGCCAGCAGCTTAACCGGCGGGAGCCCTTACGAGCAGTACTTC.

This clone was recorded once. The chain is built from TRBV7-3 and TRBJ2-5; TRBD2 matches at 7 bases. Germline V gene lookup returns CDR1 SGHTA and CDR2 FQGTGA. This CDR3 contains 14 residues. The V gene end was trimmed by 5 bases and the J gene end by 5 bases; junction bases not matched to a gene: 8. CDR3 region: CASSPTSHGETQYF. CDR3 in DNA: TGTGCCAGCAGCCCGACTAGCCACGGCGAGACCCAGTACTTC.

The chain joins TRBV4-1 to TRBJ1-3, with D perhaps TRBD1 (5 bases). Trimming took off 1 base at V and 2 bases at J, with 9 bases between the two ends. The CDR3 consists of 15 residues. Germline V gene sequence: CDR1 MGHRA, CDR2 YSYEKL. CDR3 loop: CASSQVPRAGNTIYF. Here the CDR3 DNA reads TGCGCCAGCAGCCAAGTGCCCAGGGCTGGAAACACCATATATTTT.